This entry lists 23 T cell receptor beta chains sequenced from one sample in a study of blood T cell repertoires in COVID-19. Produced via immunoSEQ multiplex PCR; TCRdb's table is partial and in-frame only. Among around 340,000 clones listed, around 88% were seen once. The sequenced material came from peripheral blood. All receptors come from a man between 25 and 39 years old with active or convalescent COVID-19.

The chain joins TRBV3-1 (or the pseudogene TRBV3-2) to TRBJ2-2; 11 positions match TRBD2. J was trimmed by 3 bases and V by 1 base; bases with no gene match: 7. Germline V gene sequence: CDR1 LGHDT, CDR2 YNNKEL (reference sequence). CDR3 length: 18 residues. The CDR3 DNA reads TGTGCCAGCAGCCAAGTGCTTAGCGGGAGGGCCTACACCGGGGAGCTGTTTTTT. This sequence encodes CASSQVLSGRAYTGELFF.

The V call is TRBV5-6, the J call TRBJ2-7; unclear D gene. The CDR3 is made up of 12 amino acids. Trimming stripped 2 bases from V and 3 bases from J, with 6 bases between. Germline V gene data show CDR1 as SGHDT and CDR2 as YYEEEE. The CDR3 here is CASSFPGYEQYF. Here the CDR3 DNA reads TGTGCCAGCAGCTTCCCAGGCTACGAGCAGTACTTC. Full variable domain (missing parts from reference TRBV5-6 and TRBJ2-7): DAGVTQSPTHLIKTRGQQVTLRCSPKSGHDTVSWYQQALGQGPQFIFQYYEEEERQRGNFPDRFSGHQFPNYSSELNVNALLLGDSALYLCASSFPGYEQYFGPGTRLTVT.

The table lists this clone with many counts. The chain is built from TRBV11-2 and TRBJ1-1, with 7 positions matching TRBD1. V trimming: 2 bases; J trimming: 1 base; junction bases outside the gene matches: 4. CDR3 length equals 15 residues. The germline CDR1 and CDR2 sequences are SGHAT and FQNNGV. The CDR3 DNA reads TGTGCCAGCAGCTTATTACAGGGGTCGAACACTGAAGCTTTCTTT. Residues: CASSLLQGSNTEAFF.

The V call is TRBV24-1, the J call TRBJ1-5; 7 bases align to TRBD1. The ends lost 5 bases at V and 7 bases at J; junction bases unmatched: 7. Per germline, CDR1 KGHDR and CDR2 SFDVKD. The CDR3 has 14 residues. CDR3 in amino acids: CATSASTGYQPQHF. Written as DNA, the CDR3 is TGTGCCACCAGTGCCTCGACAGGGTACCAGCCCCAGCATTTT.

This clone was seen more than once but under ten times. The chain joins TRBV20-1 to TRBJ2-3; D call uncertain. Germline V CDR1 and CDR2: DFQATT, SNEGSKA (reference sequence). V lost 4 bases, J lost 4 bases, and 6 bases lay in between. This CDR3 has 11 amino acids. CDR3 region: CSATFPDTQYF. DNA for the CDR3: TGCAGTGCTACCTTCCCAGATACGCAGTATTTT.

V gene TRBV11-2 combines with J gene TRBJ1-3; 9 bases are shared with TRBD1. CDR3 size: 16 residues. Per the germline V gene, CDR1 is SGHAT and CDR2 is FQNNGV. The V gene end was trimmed by 5 bases and the J gene end by 0 bases; junction bases not matched to a gene: 5. Here the CDR3 DNA reads TGTGCCAGCAGCCGGACAGGGGTTAGCTCTGGAAACACCATATATTTT. Its translation: CASSRTGVSSGNTIYF.

The chain employs TRBV23-1 and TRBJ1-3; D is unclear. TRBV23-1 carries the ORF label, with uncertain function. CDR3 size: 17 residues. V was cut by 2 bases and J by 0 bases, with 14 bases left in between. In DNA form, the CDR3 reads TGCGCCAGCAGTCAAGGGTCCGCAGGCAACTCTGGAAACACCATATATTTT. This translates into CASSQGSAGNSGNTIYF.

The chain's CDR3 is CASSQDESGYEQYF. The CDR3 nucleotides read TGTGCCAGCAGCCAAGATGAGAGCGGCTACGAGCAGTACTTC. This rearrangement joins TRBV4-2 to TRBJ2-7; a weak D match, TRBD2 (5 bases). Germline values: CDR1 LGHNA, CDR2 YNFKEQ. V gave up 0 bases and J gave up 3 bases, with 9 bases separating them. This CDR3 contains 14 residues.

The CDR3 sequence: CASARQGDTGELFF. CDR3 bases: TGTGCCAGCGCCCGACAGGGTGACACCGGGGAGCTGTTTTTT. The chain recombines TRBV6-5 with TRBJ2-2; 7 nucleotides align to TRBD1. In germline, CDR1 is MNHEY, CDR2 SVGAGI. The J segment lost 3 bases and the V segment lost 8 bases, leaving 6 bases of the junction unmatched. The CDR3 length is 14 residues.

V usage is TRBV5-1 and J usage is TRBJ2-7, with 7 bases that match TRBD2. CDR1 is SGHRS, CDR2 YFSETQ, per germline. Losses at the gene ends were 4 bases for V and 7 bases for J; bases not matched to a gene: 17. The CDR3 is 16 amino acids. CDR3 region: CASSQAGLEVGGEQYF. In DNA, the CDR3 is TGCGCCAGCAGCCAAGCGGGGCTAGAGGTTGGAGGGGAGCAGTACTTC.

CDR3 in DNA: TGTGCCAGCAGTGAAGGATCTTGGACAGTGAACTATGGCTACACCTTC. The encoded protein is CASSEGSWTVNYGYTF. The chain combines TRBV6-1 with TRBJ1-2; tentative D call: TRBD1 (6 bases). The V gene's germline CDR1 is MNHNS and CDR2 SASEGT. This CDR3 has 16 amino acids. The germline V and J ends were trimmed by 1 base and 2 bases, with 14 bases remaining between them.

The chain is built from TRBV3-1 (or the pseudogene TRBV3-2) and TRBJ2-6, with a tentative D call TRBD2 (6 bases). The CDR3 loop spans 14 amino acids. Trimming removed 8 bases at V and 3 bases at J, with 11 bases between. Germline V gene data show CDR1 as LGHDT and CDR2 as YNNKEL (reference sequence). CDR3: CASGAAGGANVLTF. In DNA form, the CDR3 reads TGTGCCAGCGGCGCAGCGGGTGGGGCCAACGTCCTGACTTTC.

This clone has a single count. V is TRBV5-1 and J is TRBJ2-2; D perhaps matches TRBD1 (5 bases). The length of the CDR3 is 15 residues. Trimming removed 2 bases at V and 6 bases at J, with 14 bases between. Looked up from germline, CDR1 is SGHRS and CDR2 is YFSETQ. Here the CDR3 DNA reads TGCGCCAGCAGCTTATTGCTAGGGGATGCCGGGGAGCTGTTTTTT. Its translation is CASSLLLGDAGELFF. Variable domain in full (rest from reference TRBV5-1 and TRBJ2-2): KAGVTQTPRYLIKTRGQQVTLSCSPISGHRSVSWYQQTPGQGLQFLFEYFSETQRNKGNFPGRFSGRQFSNSRSEMNVSTLELGDSALYLCASSLLLGDAGELFFGEGSRLTVL.

The rearrangement uses TRBV6-2 or TRBV6-3 and TRBJ1-2; no clear D. Germline V gene sequence: CDR1 MNHEY, CDR2 SVGEGT. The CDR3 covers 13 residues. Between the trimmed V and J ends, which lost 4 bases and 6 bases, there was a span of 12 bases. CDR3 loop: CASSWEGNHGYTF. The CDR3 region has the DNA TGTGCCAGCAGTTGGGAGGGCAATCATGGCTACACCTTC.

The rearrangement uses TRBV27 and TRBJ1-4, with D unclear. Per germline, CDR1 MNHEY and CDR2 SMNVEV (reference sequence). With 3 bases removed from V and 0 bases from J, the gap between germline ends came to 14 bases. The CDR3 spans 17 residues. The CDR3 DNA reads as TGTGCCAGCAGTTTTGAGACAACCCATGCAACTAATGAAAAACTGTTTTTT. Translated, it gives CASSFETTHATNEKLFF.

This clone has just one count. The rearrangement links TRBV27 to TRBJ2-7; TRBD2 aligns across 8 bases. This CDR3 region has 14 residues. Germline loops: CDR1 MNHEY, CDR2 SMNVEV (reference sequence). The V gene end was trimmed by 4 bases and the J gene end by 2 bases; junction bases not matched to a gene: 4. The DNA of the CDR3 is TGTGCCAGCAGTTCAGGACTAGCAACCTACGAGCAGTACTTC. The encoded protein is CASSSGLATYEQYF.

This clone has just a few counts. The chain joins TRBV5-1 to TRBJ1-2; D is uncertain. Trimming removed 0 bases at V and 5 bases at J, with 8 bases between. The germline gives CDR1 SGHRS, CDR2 YFSETQ. The CDR3 is 13 residues long. The chain's CDR3 is CASSLASVYGYTF. CDR3 nucleotide sequence: TGCGCCAGCAGCTTGGCGTCAGTTTATGGCTACACCTTC.

Only a few counts were recorded for this clone. The J gene is TRBJ2-1, the V gene TRBV4-2; D remains ambiguous. The CDR3 is made up of 15 amino acids. Germline CDR1 is LGHNA and CDR2 is YNFKEQ. Trimming removed 0 bases from V and 4 bases from J, with 10 bases in between. DNA for the CDR3: TGTGCCAGCAGCCAAGATCAGGCCGTATACAATGAGCAGTTCTTC. This encodes CASSQDQAVYNEQFF.

This clone appeared a few times. The gene calls are TRBV29-1 and TRBJ1-4; 7 bases align to TRBD1. Germline CDR1 and CDR2: SQVTM and ANQGSEA. J gave up 7 bases and V 6 bases, and 11 bases lay outside the gene matches. This CDR3 is built from 14 residues. The CDR3 DNA reads as TGCAGCGTCGCCCCGCAGGGGGTCGGTGAAAAACTGTTTTTT. Amino acids: CSVAPQGVGEKLFF.

This clone was seen only a few times. The CDR3 region is CASSPQGQGVGNTEAFF. The DNA for the CDR3 is TGTGCCAGCAGCCCTCAAGGACAGGGGGTAGGGAACACTGAAGCTTTCTTT. This chain connects TRBV3-1 (or the pseudogene TRBV3-2) to TRBJ1-1; TRBD1 matches 10 bases. In germline, CDR1 is LGHDT, CDR2 YNNKEL (reference sequence). J was trimmed by 1 base and V by 4 bases; bases with no gene match: 9. The CDR3 extends over 17 amino acids.

Here the CDR3 reads CASSQQPDRGREETQYF. The CDR3 DNA reads TGTGCCAGCAGCCAACAGCCGGACAGGGGGCGCGAGGAGACCCAGTACTTC. V and J are TRBV3-1 (or the pseudogene TRBV3-2) and TRBJ2-5, with 11 bases matching TRBD1. V shed 2 bases and J 5 bases; nucleotides not matched to a gene: 10. There are 17 residues in the CDR3. Germline V gene sequence: CDR1 LGHDT, CDR2 YNNKEL (reference sequence).

The chain links TRBV3-1 (or the pseudogene TRBV3-2) to TRBJ2-1, with 14 bases identical to TRBD2. The ends lost 4 bases at V and 9 bases at J; junction bases unmatched: 5. Germline CDR1 and CDR2: LGHDT and YNNKEL (reference sequence). The CDR3 sequence is 15 residues long. The CDR3 is CASSPGLAGEGEQFF. The CDR3 bases are TGTGCCAGCAGCCCGGGACTAGCGGGAGAGGGTGAGCAGTTCTTC.

The rearrangement links TRBV10-1 to TRBJ2-5, with D unresolved. V was cut by 6 bases and J by 4 bases, with 15 bases left in between. Germline lookup yields CDR1 WNHNN and CDR2 SYGVQD (reference sequence). The CDR3 is 14 amino acids. The chain's CDR3 is CASRSAAPGETQYF. As DNA, the CDR3 is TGCGCCAGCAGGAGCGCGGCCCCTGGAGAGACCCAGTACTTC.